The 13 T cell receptor beta chains below were found in one sample sequenced in a study of read filtering for tumor transcriptome and immune sequencing. Molecular barcoded adaptors covering alpha/delta and beta/gamma chains were used on roughly 400 ng RNA. TCRdb passed the reads through MiXCR, listing each CDR3 protein once. The sample records 100,000 to 150,000 distinct CDR3 sequences, around 14% being singletons. The source material was a population of CD138-negative cells sorted from bone marrow. These receptors were collected from a donor aged 40 or over with multiple myeloma.

This clonotype has at least ten counts. The chain recombines TRBV6-1 with TRBJ2-1, with 7 bases that match TRBD1. Per germline, CDR1 MNHNS and CDR2 SASEGT. The trim removed 5 bases at V and 8 bases at J, leaving 3 bases unmatched. This CDR3 region has 12 residues. DNA of the CDR3: TGTGCCAGCAGTAATGACAGGGATGAGCAGTTCTTC. Amino acid sequence: CASSNDRDEQFF.

In its sample, this clonotype was seen many times. The chain combines TRBV20-1 with TRBJ2-1; D is ambiguous. V was clipped by 4 bases and J by 3 bases, with 13 bases between them. Germline V gene sequence: CDR1 DFQATT, CDR2 SNEGSKA (reference sequence). CDR3 length equals 14 residues. CDR3: CSANSAAFYNEQFF. The CDR3 DNA reads as TGCAGTGCTAATTCCGCGGCTTTCTACAATGAGCAGTTCTTC.

This clonotype occurred many times. The J gene is TRBJ1-1, the V gene TRBV20-1, with D possibly being TRBD1 (5 bases). The CDR3 is 14 amino acids. CDR1 is DFQATT, CDR2 SNEGSKA, per germline (reference sequence). Trimming removed 5 bases from V and 1 base from J, with 14 bases in between. The chain's CDR3 is CSAARGGGNTEAFF. The CDR3, as DNA: TGCAGTGCTGCCCGGGGGGGAGGGAACACTGAAGCTTTCTTT.

The chain couples TRBV6-1 to TRBJ1-6; no clear D gene. Germline lookup yields CDR1 MNHNS and CDR2 SASEGT. The CDR3 covers 15 residues. V shed 6 bases and J shed 7 bases, with 16 bases lying between them. The DNA of the CDR3 is TGTGCCAGCAGCCGGGAGGTAGGGCCGAATTCACCCCTCCACTTT. Translating it yields CASSREVGPNSPLHF.

Many counts were recorded for this clonotype. The chain links TRBV7-3 to TRBJ1-1, with 10 bases aligning to TRBD1. The V and J ends lost 2 bases and 4 bases, in that order; junction bases with no gene match: 4. CDR3 length equals 15 residues. Germline CDR1 is SGHTA and CDR2 is FQGTGA. The CDR3 loop is CASSLGTGETTEAFF. CDR3 nucleotide sequence: TGTGCCAGCAGCTTAGGGACAGGGGAGACCACTGAAGCTTTCTTT.

A remark on this clonotype: A read error may account for a junction end that differs from germline. The V gene is TRBV5-1, the J gene TRBJ1-1; D is possibly TRBD1 (5 bases). CDR1 and CDR2 (germline): SGHRS, YFSETQ. The CDR3 covers 16 residues. CDR3 region: CAGSLSQGEGRTEAFF. The DNA for the CDR3 is TGCGCCGGCAGCTTAAGTCAGGGTGAAGGTCGGACTGAAGCTTTCTTT. Drawing the rest from reference TRBV5-1 and TRBJ1-1, the complete variable domain is KAGVTQTPRYLIKTRGQQVTLSCSPISGHRSVSWYQQTPGQGLQFLFEYFSETQRNKGNFPGRFSGRQFSNSRSEMNVSTLELGDSALYLCAGSLSQGEGRTEAFFGQGTRLTVV.

This clonotype was counted a few times. The genes are TRBV20-1 and TRBJ2-7; possibly TRBD2 for D (6 bases). From germline, CDR1 is DFQATT and CDR2 SNEGSKA (reference sequence). Trimming removed 5 bases from V and 1 base from J, with 21 bases in between. The CDR3 contains 16 residues. The CDR3 here is CSASGTGGGISYEQYF. The CDR3 DNA follows: TGCAGTGCTTCCGGGACTGGCGGAGGGATATCCTACGAGCAGTACTTC.

This clonotype has only a few counts. The CDR3 nucleotides are TGTGCCAGCAGCCCTGGGGCAGGGCTTAGATACGAGCAGTACTTC. Translated, it gives CASSPGAGLRYEQYF. The rearrangement uses TRBV7-8 and TRBJ2-7, with D maybe TRBD1 (5 bases). The CDR3 runs to 15 residues. V was trimmed by 5 bases and J by 4 bases, leaving 18 bases between them. Germline-derived CDR1 and CDR2 are SGHVS and FQNEAQ.

This clonotype was counted many times. The chain is built from TRBV3-1 and TRBJ2-1; D might be TRBD1 or TRBD2, each matching 5 bases. Trimming shortened V by 3 bases and J by 0 bases, and 18 bases separated the two germline ends. This CDR3 spans 18 amino acids. Germline V gives CDR1 LGHDT, CDR2 YNNKEL (reference sequence). CDR3 protein: CASSHGGSFGPSYNEQFF. The CDR3 coding sequence is TGTGCCAGCAGCCATGGGGGTTCCTTCGGGCCCTCCTACAATGAGCAGTTCTTC.

This clonotype appeared a few times. The chain carries TRBV4-3 and TRBJ2-7, with TRBD1 matching over 9 bases. Germline V gene lookup returns CDR1 LGHNA and CDR2 YSLEER. This CDR3 contains 15 residues. The J segment lost 2 bases and the V segment lost 0 bases, leaving 2 bases of the junction unmatched. CDR3 coding DNA: TGCGCCAGCAGCCAAGAAGGGACAGGGACCTACGAGCAGTACTTC. Translating gives CASSQEGTGTYEQYF.

There are many counts of this clonotype. The V call is TRBV15, the J call TRBJ2-7; 7 bases agree with TRBD2. This CDR3 is 14 amino acids long. Germline assignment: CDR1 LNHNV and CDR2 YYDKDF (reference sequence). Trimming removed 9 bases from V and 3 bases from J; junction bases left unmatched: 11. CDR3 sequence (DNA): TGTGCCACACGACTAGCAGCAACTGGCTACGAGCAGTACTTC. This sequence encodes CATRLAATGYEQYF. Supplemented by reference TRBV15 and TRBJ2-7, the full variable domain reads DAMVIQNPRYQVTQFGKPVTLSCSQTLNHNVMYWYQQKSSQAPKLLFHYYDKDFNNEADTPDNFQSRRPNTSFCFLDIRSPGLGDTAMYLCATRLAATGYEQYFGPGTRLTVT.

This clonotype was seen ten or more times. The chain uses TRBV3-1 and TRBJ2-5, with D perhaps given as TRBD1 or TRBD2 (5 bases each). The CDR3 runs 14 residues. V was cut by 1 base and J by 5 bases, with 11 bases left in between. Germline CDR1 and CDR2: LGHDT and YNNKEL (reference sequence). Here the CDR3 DNA reads TGTGCCAGCAGCCAAGTTGTGGGGACGGAGACCCAGTACTTC. Translated: CASSQVVGTETQYF.

Ten or more counts support this clonotype. In nucleotides, the CDR3 is TGCGCCAGCAGCCTGACAGGGTACACCGGGGAGCTGTTTTTT. It translates to CASSLTGYTGELFF. The chain links TRBV4-1 to TRBJ2-2; 7 nucleotides agree with TRBD1. This CDR3 has 14 amino acids. The V gene's germline CDR1 is MGHRA and CDR2 YSYEKL. The junction had 2 bases not matched to a gene; V was cut back by 4 bases and J by 3 bases.